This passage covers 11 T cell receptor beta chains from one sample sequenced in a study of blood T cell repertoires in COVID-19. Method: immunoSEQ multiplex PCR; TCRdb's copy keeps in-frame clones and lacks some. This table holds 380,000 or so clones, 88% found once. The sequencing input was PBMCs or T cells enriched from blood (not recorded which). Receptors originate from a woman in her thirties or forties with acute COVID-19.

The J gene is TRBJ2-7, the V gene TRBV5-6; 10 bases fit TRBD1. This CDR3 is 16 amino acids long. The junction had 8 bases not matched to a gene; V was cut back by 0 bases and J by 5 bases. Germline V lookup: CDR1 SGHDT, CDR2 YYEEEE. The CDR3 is CASSLGFGTGDDEQYF. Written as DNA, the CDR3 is TGTGCCAGCAGCTTGGGGTTTGGGACAGGGGACGACGAGCAGTACTTC. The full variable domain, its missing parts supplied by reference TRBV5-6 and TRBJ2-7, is DAGVTQSPTHLIKTRGQQVTLRCSPKSGHDTVSWYQQALGQGPQFIFQYYEEEERQRGNFPDRFSGHQFPNYSSELNVNALLLGDSALYLCASSLGFGTGDDEQYFGPGTRLTVT.

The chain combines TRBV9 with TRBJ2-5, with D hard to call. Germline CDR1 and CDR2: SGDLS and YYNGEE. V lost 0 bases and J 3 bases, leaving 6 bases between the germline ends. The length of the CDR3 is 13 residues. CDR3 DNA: TGTGCCAGCAGCGTAGGAACGGAAGAGACCCAGTACTTC. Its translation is CASSVGTEETQYF. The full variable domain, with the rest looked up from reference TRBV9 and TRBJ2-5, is DSGVTQTPKHLITATGQRVTLRCSPRSGDLSVYWYQQSLDQGLQFLIQYYNGEERAKGNILERFSAQQFPDLHSELNLSSLELGDSALYFCASSVGTEETQYFGPGTRLLVL.

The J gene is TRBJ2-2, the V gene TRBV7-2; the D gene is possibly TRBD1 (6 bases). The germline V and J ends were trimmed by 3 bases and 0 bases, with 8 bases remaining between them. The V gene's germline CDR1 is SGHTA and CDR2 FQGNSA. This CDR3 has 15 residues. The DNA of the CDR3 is TGTGCCAGCAGCTTCCAGGGGTCGAACACCGGGGAGCTGTTTTTT. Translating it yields CASSFQGSNTGELFF.

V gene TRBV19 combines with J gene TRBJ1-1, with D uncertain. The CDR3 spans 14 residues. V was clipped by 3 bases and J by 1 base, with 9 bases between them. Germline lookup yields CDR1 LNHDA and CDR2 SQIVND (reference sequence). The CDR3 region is CASSMSRGNTEAFF. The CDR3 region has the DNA TGTGCCAGTAGTATGAGTCGGGGGAACACTGAAGCTTTCTTT.

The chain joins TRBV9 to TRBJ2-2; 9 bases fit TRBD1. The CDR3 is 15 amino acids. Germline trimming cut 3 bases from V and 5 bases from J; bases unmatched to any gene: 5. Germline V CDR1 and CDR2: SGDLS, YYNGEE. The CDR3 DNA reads TGTGCCAGCAGCGCTTGGGGACAGGGAACCGGGGAGCTGTTTTTT. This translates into CASSAWGQGTGELFF.

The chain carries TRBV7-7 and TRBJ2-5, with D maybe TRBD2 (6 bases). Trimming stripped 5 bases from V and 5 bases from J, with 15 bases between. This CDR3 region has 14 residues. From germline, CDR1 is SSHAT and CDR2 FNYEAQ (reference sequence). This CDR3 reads CASSPGLLGETQYF. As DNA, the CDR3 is TGTGCCAGCAGCCCGGGACTTCTAGGGGAGACCCAGTACTTC.

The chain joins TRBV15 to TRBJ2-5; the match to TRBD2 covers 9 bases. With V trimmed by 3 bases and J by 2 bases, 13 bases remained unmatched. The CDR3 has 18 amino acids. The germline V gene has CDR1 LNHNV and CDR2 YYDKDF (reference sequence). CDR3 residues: CATSRTAGGTLIQETQYF. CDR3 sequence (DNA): TGTGCCACCAGCAGGACGGCGGGGGGGACATTGATACAAGAGACCCAGTACTTC.

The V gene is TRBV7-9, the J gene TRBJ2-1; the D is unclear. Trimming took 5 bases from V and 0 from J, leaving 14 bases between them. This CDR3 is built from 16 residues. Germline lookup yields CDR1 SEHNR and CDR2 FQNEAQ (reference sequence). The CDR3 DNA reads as TGTGCCAGCAGCCCCTACCTAGGAAGCTCCTACAATGAGCAGTTCTTC. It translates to CASSPYLGSSYNEQFF.

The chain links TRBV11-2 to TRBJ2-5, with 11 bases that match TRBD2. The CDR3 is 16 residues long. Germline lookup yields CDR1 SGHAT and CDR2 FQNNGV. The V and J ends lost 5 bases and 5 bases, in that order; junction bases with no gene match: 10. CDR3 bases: TGTGCCAGCAGCCCCCTCCTAGCGGGGGGACGGGAGACCCAGTACTTC. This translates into CASSPLLAGGRETQYF.

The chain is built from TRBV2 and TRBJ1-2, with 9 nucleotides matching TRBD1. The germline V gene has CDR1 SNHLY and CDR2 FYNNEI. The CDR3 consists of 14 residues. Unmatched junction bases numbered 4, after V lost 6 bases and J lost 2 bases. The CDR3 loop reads CASRRTGDNYGYTF. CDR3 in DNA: TGTGCCAGCAGGAGGACAGGGGACAACTATGGCTACACCTTC.

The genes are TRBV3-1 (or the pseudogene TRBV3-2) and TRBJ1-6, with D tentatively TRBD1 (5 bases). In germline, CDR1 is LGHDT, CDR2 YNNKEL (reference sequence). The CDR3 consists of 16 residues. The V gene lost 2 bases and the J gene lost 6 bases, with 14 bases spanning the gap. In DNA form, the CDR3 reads TGTGCCAGCAGCCAAAGAGTAGGGGTAGGTAATTCACCCCTCCACTTT. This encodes CASSQRVGVGNSPLHF.